This T cell receptor beta chain was documented in a study of response to subunit inactivated influenza vaccine. Study-wide points: That few new T cells are recruited by each seasonal influenza vaccination was the authors' suggestion.

In this sample, this clonotype turned up many times. Its antigen remains unidentified. In TCRdb, the RT-PCR reads were re-called with MiXCR into one record per CDR3 protein. This sample has over 150,000 distinct CDR3 sequences, with nearly 9.5% found just once. The clonotype comes from a man aged 50 to 60 who received an inactivated influenza vaccine. The input for sequencing was non-naive T cells sorted from PBMCs, taken on the day of vaccination.

The CDR3 DNA reads as TGCAGCGTTGAAGTATGGGGGGCAGAGACCCAGTACTTC. Its translation is CSVEVWGAETQYF. The chain links TRBV29-1 to TRBJ2-5; D is tentatively TRBD1 or TRBD2 (6 bases each). Germline V lookup: CDR1 SQVTM, CDR2 ANQGSEA. The length of the CDR3 is 13 residues. V lost 1 base, J lost 4 bases, and 10 bases lay in between.